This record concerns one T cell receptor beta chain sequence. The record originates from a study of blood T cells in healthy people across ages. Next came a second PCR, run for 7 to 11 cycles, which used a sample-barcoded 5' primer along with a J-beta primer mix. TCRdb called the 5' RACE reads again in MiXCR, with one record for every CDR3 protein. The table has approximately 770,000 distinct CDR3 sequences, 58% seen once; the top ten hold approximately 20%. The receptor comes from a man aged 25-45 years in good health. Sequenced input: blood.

CDR3 amino acids: CASSQDGLAGSLEQYF. The CDR3 nucleotides read TGTGCCAGCAGCCAAGACGGGCTAGCGGGATCGCTCGAGCAGTACTTC. The chain has TRBV3-1 and TRBJ2-7, with 9 bases lining up with TRBD2. In germline, CDR1 is LGHDT, CDR2 YNNKEL (reference sequence). The CDR3 is made up of 16 amino acids. J gave up 6 bases and V 0 bases, and 9 bases lay outside the gene matches.